This TCR beta chain was sequenced during a study of T cell changes during pregnancy in multiple sclerosis. CDR3 length: 18 residues. Germline CDR1 reads ENHRY; CDR2 reads SYGVKD. J gave up 9 bases and V 0 bases, and 15 bases lay outside the gene matches. Some clones are missing from TCRdb's copy, which holds only in-frame ones; the method was immunoSEQ multiplex PCR. The profile shows tens of thousands of clones, around four fifths of them singletons. The source is a female donor in good health, enrolled as a control in a pregnancy study. This specimen was CD8+ T cells from peripheral blood mononuclear cells, taken in the first trimester of pregnancy. The rearrangement uses TRBV10-3 and TRBJ2-1; 9 nucleotides agree with TRBD2. CDR3 sequence (DNA): TGTGCCATCAGTGAGTCGACCGCGGGTAGCGGGAGTCTAGGTGAGCAGTTCTTC. Translating gives CAISESTAGSGSLGEQFF.